This T cell receptor (beta chain) was identified in a study of T cell changes during pregnancy in multiple sclerosis. Sequencing used immunoSEQ multiplex PCR; TCRdb keeps in-frame clones, though not all of them. The sample carries approximately 100,000 clones, approximately 94% recorded once. CDR3 length: 14 residues. V shed 0 bases and J 10 bases; nucleotides not matched to a gene: 5. CDR1 and CDR2 (germline): SGHRS, YFSETQ. The source is a female donor with multiple sclerosis, enrolled in a pregnancy study. J is TRBJ2-1 and V is TRBV5-1; the match to TRBD2 covers 9 bases. The source material was peripheral blood, sampled before pregnancy. CDR3 DNA sequence: TGCGCCAGCAGCTTGGGTAGCGGGAGAGGGGAGCAGTTCTTC. Residues: CASSLGSGRGEQFF.